Listed below are T cell receptor beta chains from one sample, sequenced in a study of blood T cell repertoires in COVID-19. The method was immunoSEQ multiplex PCR; TCRdb's version includes in-frame clones alone and lacks a portion of them. The data contain 90,000 to 130,000 clones, 86% of them singletons. Sample: peripheral blood. Receptor source: a man aged 35-49 years with acute or convalescent COVID-19. Each CDR3 is given with its conserved first and last residue. Fields, in order: CDR3 protein, CDR3 DNA, J gene, D gene, V gene, clone size. D genes are given only for firm matches. Clone sizes are given selectively: once, few, many, or a class where the clone is expanded.

CASSVLADSGELFF,TGTGCCAGCAGCGTACTAGCGGATTCCGGGGAGCTGTTTTTT,TRBJ2-2,TRBD2,TRBV9,-
CASSQRDRGYTIYF,TGTGCCAGCAGCCAAAGGGACAGGGGGTACACCATATATTTT,TRBJ1-3,TRBD1,TRBV6-5,once
CASSPRTGTGNTIYF,TGTGCCAGCAGCCCCCGGACAGGCACTGGAAACACCATATATTTT,TRBJ1-3,TRBD1,TRBV7-2,-
CASSLNPSTEAFF,TGTGCCAGCAGCTTAAATCCCTCGACTGAAGCTTTCTTT,TRBJ1-1,-,TRBV7-3,-
CASSPPSLGGQTQYF,TGTGCCAGCTCACCACCAAGTCTGGGGGGGCAGACCCAGTACTTC,TRBJ2-5,-,TRBV18,-
CASSKQGSYGYTF,TGTGCCAGCAGTAAGCAGGGGTCCTATGGCTACACCTTC,TRBJ1-2,-,TRBV6-2/TRBV6-3,-
CASSTGLLYGYTF,TGCGCCAGCAGCACCGGACTGCTCTATGGCTACACCTTC,TRBJ1-2,-,TRBV5-1,-
CAISGEQGAFLGYTF,TGTGCCATCAGCGGGGAACAGGGGGCCTTTCTTGGCTACACCTTC,TRBJ1-2,TRBD1,TRBV10-3,-
CASSSGTATYEQYF,TGTGCCAGCAGCTCGGGGACTGCCACCTACGAGCAGTACTTC,TRBJ2-7,-,TRBV5-4,-
CASSAGFNEQFF,TGTGCCAGCAGTGCGGGGTTCAATGAGCAGTTCTTC,TRBJ2-1,-,TRBV2,-
CAIRREGREVYEQFF,TGTGCCATCCGCCGCGAGGGCAGGGAGGTGTATGAGCAGTTCTTC,TRBJ2-1,-,TRBV10-3,-
CASSPLAGVSF,TGTGCCAGCAGCCCCCTGGCGGGAGTTTCCTTC,TRBJ2-7,TRBD2,TRBV5-8,few
CASSLAARGDNEQFF,TGTGCCAGCAGCTTAGCGGCGCGGGGGGACAATGAGCAGTTCTTC,TRBJ2-1,TRBD2,TRBV11-2,-
CASSTDRPVGKLFF,TGTGCCAGCAGCACCGACAGGCCAGTGGGAAAACTGTTTTTT,TRBJ1-4,-,TRBV6-2/TRBV6-3,-
CASSQALRRSYNEQFF,TGCGCCAGCAGCCAAGCCTTAAGACGGAGCTACAATGAGCAGTTCTTC,TRBJ2-1,-,TRBV4-3,-
CATSINARDRADFF,TGTGCCACCAGCATAAATGCCCGGGACAGGGCGGATTTCTTT,TRBJ1-1,TRBD1,TRBV15,-
CAKDRGGSGELFF,TGTGCCAAGGACAGGGGAGGCTCCGGGGAGCTGTTTTTT,TRBJ2-2,TRBD1,TRBV2,-
CASSPISAGDGETQYF,TGTGCCAGTAGCCCCATCTCCGCGGGGGACGGAGAGACCCAGTACTTC,TRBJ2-5,TRBD2,TRBV19,-
CASSQEGLAGPGELFF,TGTGCCAGCAGCCAAGAGGGGCTAGCGGGCCCCGGGGAGCTGTTTTTT,TRBJ2-2,TRBD2,TRBV14,-
CASSESQSFDNEQFF,TGCGCCAGCAGTGAGTCGCAGTCTTTCGACAATGAGCAGTTCTTC,TRBJ2-1,-,TRBV10-1,-
CASSLMADQETQYF,TGTGCCAGCAGCTTGATGGCAGACCAAGAGACCCAGTACTTC,TRBJ2-5,-,TRBV5-5,-
CASSIGQNTEAFF,TGTGCCAGTAGTATTGGACAGAACACTGAAGCTTTCTTT,TRBJ1-1,-,TRBV19,-
CAITPGRGNNEQFF,TGTGCCATCACCCCAGGCAGGGGGAACAATGAGCAGTTCTTC,TRBJ2-1,TRBD1,TRBV10-3,-
CASNPTGGTDTQYF,TGTGCCAGCAACCCGACAGGGGGAACAGATACGCAGTATTTT,TRBJ2-3,TRBD1,TRBV5-8,-
CASSIRQSDGELFF,TGTGCCAGTAGTATTCGACAGAGCGACGGGGAGCTGTTTTTT,TRBJ2-2,-,TRBV19,-
CASRRRTGSSGNTIYF,TGTGCCAGCAGGAGGCGCACAGGCAGCTCTGGAAACACCATATATTTT,TRBJ1-3,-,TRBV5-8,-
CASSDGVGEKLFF,TGCGCCAGCAGTGATGGTGTCGGTGAAAAACTGTTTTTT,TRBJ1-4,-,TRBV10-1,-
CASAPGQGYSGELFF,TGCGCCAGCGCTCCGGGACAGGGATACAGCGGGGAGCTGTTTTTT,TRBJ2-2,TRBD1,TRBV4-1,-
CASSQDLAGSPLHF,TGTGCCAGCAGCCAAGACTTGGCGGGTTCACCCCTCCACTTT,TRBJ1-6,-,TRBV4-2,-
CASSLRGGRELFF,TGTGCCAGCAGCTTAAGGGGAGGGAGGGAGCTGTTTTTT,TRBJ2-2,TRBD2,TRBV7-2,once
CASTRGLGTDTQYF,TGTGCCAGCACCAGGGGTCTGGGCACAGATACGCAGTATTTT,TRBJ2-3,-,TRBV7-3,many
CASSFGGTDTQYF,TGTGCCAGCAGTTTCGGGGGCACAGATACGCAGTATTTT,TRBJ2-3,-,TRBV28,-
CASSLLAVDTIYF,TGTGCCAGCAGCCTCCTAGCCGTAGACACCATATATTTT,TRBJ1-3,-,TRBV11-2,-
CASSTRPGFDTEAFF,TGTGCCAGCAGCACCCGTCCCGGTTTCGACACTGAAGCTTTCTTT,TRBJ1-1,-,TRBV5-5,many
CATSRDYGVGGGNTIYF,TGTGCCACCAGCAGAGATTACGGGGTCGGGGGTGGAAACACCATATATTTT,TRBJ1-3,-,TRBV15,once
CASSQDGGAGAQYF,TGCGCCAGCAGCCAAGATGGGGGGGCGGGGGCCCAGTACTTC,TRBJ2-5,-,TRBV4-1,-
CASSPDSSVGYTF,TGTGCCAGCTCGCCGGACAGTAGTGTCGGCTACACCTTC,TRBJ1-2,-,TRBV18,-
CASSTQTGNYGYTF,TGTGCCAGTAGTACCCAGACAGGGAACTATGGCTACACCTTC,TRBJ1-2,TRBD1,TRBV19,-
CAISESYGGVSFEQFF,TGTGCCATCAGTGAGTCGTATGGAGGGGTTAGCTTTGAGCAGTTCTTC,TRBJ2-1,-,TRBV10-3,-
CASSVGGGLVYEQYF,TGTGCCAGCAGCGTAGGAGGGGGATTAGTCTACGAGCAGTACTTC,TRBJ2-7,-,TRBV9,-
CASSYSGNYEQYF,TGTGCCAGCAGCTATAGCGGAAACTACGAGCAGTACTTC,TRBJ2-7,-,TRBV12-3/TRBV12-4,-
CASSQRTGGTGELFF,TGCGCCAGCAGCCAACGGACAGGGGGAACCGGGGAGCTGTTTTTT,TRBJ2-2,TRBD1,TRBV4-3,once
CASSLGQGGQPQHF,TGTGCCAGCAGCTTGGGGCAGGGGGGTCAGCCCCAGCATTTT,TRBJ1-5,TRBD1,TRBV5-6,-
CASSPSGQGPNTGELFF,TGTGCCAGCTCACCAAGCGGACAGGGCCCTAACACCGGGGAGCTGTTTTTT,TRBJ2-2,TRBD1,TRBV18,-
CASSIDTPQETQYF,TGCGCCAGCAGCATTGACACACCACAAGAGACCCAGTACTTC,TRBJ2-5,-,TRBV5-1,once
CASSRTDTNLYGYTF,TGTGCCAGCAGCCGGACAGATACTAACCTTTATGGCTACACCTTC,TRBJ1-2,-,TRBV3-1/TRBV3-2,-
CASSSGGGGAYEQYF,TGTGCCAGCAGCTCAGGCGGCGGGGGGGCCTACGAGCAGTACTTC,TRBJ2-7,TRBD2,TRBV11-3,few
CASGLEGQGAPYGGYTF,TGTGCTAGTGGTTTGGAAGGACAGGGGGCGCCTTATGGGGGCTACACCTTC,TRBJ1-2,TRBD1,TRBV12-5,-
CASSRFGTGWGIDTEAFF,TGCGCCAGCAGCCGATTCGGGACAGGCTGGGGGATCGACACTGAAGCTTTCTTT,TRBJ1-1,TRBD1,TRBV4-1,-
CASSLMGQANTGELFF,TGTGCCAGCAGCTTAATGGGACAGGCAAACACCGGGGAGCTGTTTTTT,TRBJ2-2,TRBD1,TRBV11-2,-
CASSPSSADTQYF,TGTGCCAGCAGCCCGTCCTCGGCAGATACGCAGTATTTT,TRBJ2-3,-,TRBV11-3,once
CASSASSTGELFF,TGTGCCAGCAGCGCCTCTAGCACCGGGGAGCTGTTTTTT,TRBJ2-2,-,TRBV11-3,few
CASSQAFPRLQDTQYF,TGCGCCAGCAGCCAAGCTTTTCCCCGACTCCAAGATACGCAGTATTTT,TRBJ2-3,-,TRBV4-3,-
CASSLRSTSGGATDTQYF,TGTGCCAGCAGCCTACGCTCGACTAGCGGGGGGGCCACAGATACGCAGTATTTT,TRBJ2-3,TRBD2,TRBV7-2,once
CASRASEGNQPQHF,TGTGCCAGCAGGGCCTCTGAGGGCAATCAGCCCCAGCATTTT,TRBJ1-5,-,TRBV7-9,-
CASSIDRTGGKIKNIQYF,TGTGCCAGTAGTATAGATCGAACAGGGGGCAAGATCAAAAACATTCAGTACTTC,TRBJ2-4,TRBD1,TRBV19,-
CASSRQGDGEKLFF,TGTGCCAGCAGCCGACAGGGGGATGGTGAAAAACTGTTTTTT,TRBJ1-4,TRBD1,TRBV27,-